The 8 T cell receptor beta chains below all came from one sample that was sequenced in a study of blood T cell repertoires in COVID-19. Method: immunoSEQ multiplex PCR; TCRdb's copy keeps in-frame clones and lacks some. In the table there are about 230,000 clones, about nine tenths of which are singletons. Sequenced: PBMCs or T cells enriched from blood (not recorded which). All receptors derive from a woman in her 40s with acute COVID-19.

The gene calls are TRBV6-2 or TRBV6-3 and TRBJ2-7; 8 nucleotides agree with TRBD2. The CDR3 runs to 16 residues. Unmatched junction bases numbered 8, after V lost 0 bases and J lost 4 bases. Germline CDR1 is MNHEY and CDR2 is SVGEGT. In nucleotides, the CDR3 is TGTGCCAGCAGTTACTCCCCGGGACTAGTGCCATACGAGCAGTACGTC. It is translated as CASSYSPGLVPYEQYV.

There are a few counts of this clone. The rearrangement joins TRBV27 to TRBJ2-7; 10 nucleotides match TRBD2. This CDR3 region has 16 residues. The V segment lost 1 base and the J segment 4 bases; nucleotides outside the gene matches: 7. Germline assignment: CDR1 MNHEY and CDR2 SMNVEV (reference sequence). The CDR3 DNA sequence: TGTGCCAGCAGTTTATTTCCTAGCGGGGGAGGGTACGAGCAGTACTTC. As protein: CASSLFPSGGGYEQYF.

For the CDR3, the DNA is TGTGCCTGGAGTGACGAGCGCTCCCGATACAATGAGCAGTTCTTC. This translates into CAWSDERSRYNEQFF. This sequence joins TRBV30 and TRBJ2-1; no clear D gene. The germline CDR1 and CDR2 sequences are GTSNPN and SVGIG (reference sequence). There are 15 residues in the CDR3. The V and J ends lost 1 base and 4 bases respectively, with 14 bases between them. The full variable domain, rest sourced from reference TRBV30 and TRBJ2-1, is SQTIHQWPATLVQPVGSPLSLECTVEGTSNPNLYWYRQAAGRGLQLLFYSVGIGQISSEVPQNLSASRPQDRQFILSSKKLLLSDSGFYLCAWSDERSRYNEQFFGPGTRLTVL.

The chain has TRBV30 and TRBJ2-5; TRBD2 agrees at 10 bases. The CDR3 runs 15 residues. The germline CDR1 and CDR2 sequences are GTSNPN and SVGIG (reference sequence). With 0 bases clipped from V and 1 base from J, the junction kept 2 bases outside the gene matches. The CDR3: CAWSVLAGPQETQYF. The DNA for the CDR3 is TGTGCCTGGAGTGTACTAGCGGGACCCCAAGAGACCCAGTACTTC.

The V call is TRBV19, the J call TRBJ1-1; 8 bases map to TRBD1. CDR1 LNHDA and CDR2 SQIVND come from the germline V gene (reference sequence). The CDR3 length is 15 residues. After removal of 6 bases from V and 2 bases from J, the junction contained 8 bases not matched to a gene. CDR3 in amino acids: CASRPGGGFNTEAFF. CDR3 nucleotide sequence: TGTGCCAGTAGACCAGGGGGCGGTTTTAACACTGAAGCTTTCTTT.

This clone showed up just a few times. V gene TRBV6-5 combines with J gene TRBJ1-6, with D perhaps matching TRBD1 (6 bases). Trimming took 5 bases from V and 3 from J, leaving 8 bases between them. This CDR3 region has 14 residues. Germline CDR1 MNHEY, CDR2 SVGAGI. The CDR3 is CASSQGIYNSPLHF. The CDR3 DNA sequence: TGTGCCAGCAGTCAGGGGATCTATAATTCACCCCTCCACTTT.

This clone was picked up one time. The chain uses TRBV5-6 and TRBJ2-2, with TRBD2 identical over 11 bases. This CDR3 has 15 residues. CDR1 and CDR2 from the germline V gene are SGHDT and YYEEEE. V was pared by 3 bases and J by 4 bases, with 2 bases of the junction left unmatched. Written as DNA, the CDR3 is TGTGCCAGCAGCTCGGGACTAGCGGCCACCGGGGAGCTGTTTTTT. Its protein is CASSSGLAATGELFF.

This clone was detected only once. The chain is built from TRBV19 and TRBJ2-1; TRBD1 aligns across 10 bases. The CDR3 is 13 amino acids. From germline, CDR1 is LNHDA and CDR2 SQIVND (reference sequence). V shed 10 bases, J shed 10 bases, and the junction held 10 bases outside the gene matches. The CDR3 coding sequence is TGTGCCATCCGGGACAGGGGTCGAGGAGAGCAGTTCTTC. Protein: CAIRDRGRGEQFF.